The 19 T cell receptor beta chains reported below all come from one sample, sequenced in a study of cytomegalovirus exposure and HLA in healthy donors. Primers for the PCR totalled 60 Vbeta and 13 Jbeta. Assay used: immunoSEQ multiplex PCR; TCRdb lists only in-frame clones, some missing. The data show some 150,000 clones, approximately 71% seen once. The sequencing sample was made of PBMCs. The receptors shown here come from a woman in her forties or fifties in good health and CMV-seronegative.

This clone was seen a single time. The CDR3: CASSRSGGASEQYF. CDR3 DNA: TGTGCCAGCAGTAGAAGCGGGGGGGCCTCCGAGCAGTACTTC. The chain links TRBV28 to TRBJ2-7; 10 nucleotides line up with TRBD2. The CDR3 runs 14 residues. V was clipped by 5 bases and J by 6 bases; unmatched bases: 7. Germline CDR1 reads MDHEN; CDR2 reads SYDVKM.

This clone has just one count. The V gene is TRBV4-2, the J gene TRBJ1-5, with 8 bases lining up with TRBD1. With 4 bases clipped from V and 2 bases from J, the junction kept 19 bases outside the gene matches. The CDR3 has 20 amino acids. The germline CDR1 and CDR2 sequences are LGHNA and YNFKEQ. CDR3: CASSPIGLGTGPMRNQPQHF. DNA of the CDR3: TGTGCCAGCAGCCCCATCGGATTAGGGACAGGTCCTATGCGCAATCAGCCCCAGCATTTT.

The chain joins TRBV4-1 to TRBJ2-7; D is ambiguous. The CDR3 covers 14 residues. The germline CDR1 and CDR2 sequences are MGHRA and YSYEKL. Trimming took 0 bases from V and 0 from J, leaving 6 bases between them. The CDR3 protein is CASSQDLASYEQYF. CDR3 DNA sequence: TGCGCCAGCAGCCAAGATCTGGCCTCCTACGAGCAGTACTTC.

The V gene is TRBV9, the J gene TRBJ2-3; 8 nucleotides agree with TRBD2. Germline V gives CDR1 SGDLS, CDR2 YYNGEE. Trimming at V came to 0 bases and at J to 2 bases, leaving 2 bases not matched to a gene. The CDR3 runs to 15 residues. The CDR3 DNA reads TGTGCCAGCAGCGTAGCGCGGGGGGACACAGATACGCAGTATTTT. Its protein product is CASSVARGDTDTQYF.

The sample holds a few counts of this clone. The genes are TRBV4-2 and TRBJ2-3, with 14 positions matching TRBD2. The CDR3 sequence is 18 residues long. Trimming removed 1 base from V and 2 bases from J; junction bases left unmatched: 5. Germline CDR1 reads LGHNA; CDR2 reads YNFKEQ. CDR3 in amino acids: CASSQGLAGGPPTDTQYF. The CDR3 region has the DNA TGTGCCAGCAGCCAAGGACTAGCGGGGGGGCCCCCCACAGATACGCAGTATTTT.

The gene calls are TRBV27 and TRBJ1-2, with 9 bases lining up with TRBD1. V trimming: 0 bases; J trimming: 4 bases; junction bases outside the gene matches: 9. CDR3 length: 17 amino acids. In germline, CDR1 is MNHEY, CDR2 SMNVEV (reference sequence). CDR3 sequence reads: CASSLSKMGQGPYGYTF. CDR3 sequence (DNA): TGTGCCAGCAGTTTATCGAAAATGGGACAGGGCCCCTATGGCTACACCTTC.

This clone occurred once. J is TRBJ1-6 and V is TRBV5-1; a weak D match, TRBD1 (5 bases). V was clipped by 2 bases and J by 10 bases, with 13 bases between them. Germline V gives CDR1 SGHRS, CDR2 YFSETQ. The CDR3 loop spans 14 amino acids. Here the CDR3 reads CASSFGAGGSPLHF. CDR3 in DNA: TGCGCCAGCAGCTTCGGGGCTGGGGGGTCACCCCTCCACTTT.

CDR3 in DNA: TGTGCCAGCAGCTTAAGGAGGACCTCTACCTACAATGAGCAGTTCTTC. Translating gives CASSLRRTSTYNEQFF. V gene TRBV7-2 combines with J gene TRBJ2-1; TRBD2 might be the D (5 bases). The V end lost 2 bases, the J end lost 2 bases, and 13 bases lay between the germline ends. The CDR3 loop spans 16 amino acids. Looked up from germline, CDR1 is SGHTA and CDR2 is FQGNSA.

This clone has only a few counts. The V and J genes are TRBV2 and TRBJ2-6, with a weak D call TRBD1 (6 bases). Germline V lookup: CDR1 SNHLY, CDR2 FYNNEI. V was pared by 7 bases and J by 1 base, with 23 bases between. There are 19 residues in the CDR3. The CDR3 loop is CASTPGVGTWGSGANVLTF. For the CDR3, the DNA is TGTGCCAGCACCCCGGGCGTTGGGACATGGGGTTCTGGGGCCAACGTCCTGACTTTC. Combining the CDR3 with reference TRBV2 and TRBJ2-6 gives the whole variable domain EPEVTQTPSHQVTQMGQEVILRCVPISNHLYFYWYRQILGQKVEFLVSFYNNEISEKSEIFDDQFSVERPDGSNFTLKIRSTKLEDSAMYFCASTPGVGTWGSGANVLTFGAGSRLTVL.

The chain links TRBV2 to TRBJ1-1, with TRBD1 identical over 7 bases. CDR1 is SNHLY, CDR2 FYNNEI, per germline. There are 15 residues in the CDR3. Germline trimming cut 5 bases from V and 2 bases from J; bases unmatched to any gene: 8. CDR3 residues: CASSQTGTANTEAFF. The CDR3 bases are TGTGCCAGCAGTCAAACCGGGACAGCAAACACTGAAGCTTTCTTT.

The V and J genes are TRBV4-1 and TRBJ2-3; 8 bases agree with TRBD1. Germline V gene sequence: CDR1 MGHRA, CDR2 YSYEKL. V shed 2 bases, J shed 1 base, and the junction held 5 bases outside the gene matches. The CDR3 runs 16 residues. The CDR3 protein is CASSQSQGARTDTQYF. The CDR3 region has the DNA TGCGCCAGCAGCCAAAGTCAGGGGGCCCGCACAGATACGCAGTATTTT.

The gene calls are TRBV6-5 and TRBJ1-2; the match to TRBD1 covers 7 bases. Per the germline V gene, CDR1 is MNHEY and CDR2 is SVGAGI. The CDR3 sequence is 13 residues long. Trimming took 6 bases from V and 7 from J; bases not matched to a gene: 8. The chain's CDR3 is CASSLDRAAGYTF. The CDR3 nucleotides are TGTGCCAGCAGCTTAGACAGGGCTGCTGGCTACACCTTC.

This clone was seen just once. The gene calls are TRBV6-5 and TRBJ2-7, with D possibly being TRBD2 (7 bases). Germline V gives CDR1 MNHEY, CDR2 SVGAGI. Trimming stripped 7 bases from V and 0 bases from J, with 16 bases between. The CDR3 sequence is 15 residues long. The CDR3 nucleotides read TGTGCCAGCAAGGGGGGGGTGGAAAGCTCCTACGAGCAGTACTTC. This sequence encodes CASKGGVESSYEQYF.

The V call is TRBV4-1, the J call TRBJ2-3; D is undetermined. Trimming pared 3 bases from V and 3 bases from J, leaving 10 bases between. Germline loops: CDR1 MGHRA, CDR2 YSYEKL. The CDR3 length is 14 residues. The CDR3 is CASSHATSTDTQYF. The CDR3 DNA follows: TGCGCCAGCAGCCATGCGACATCGACAGATACGCAGTATTTT.

V and J are TRBV6-4 and TRBJ1-2; D unclear. Per the germline V gene, CDR1 is MRHNA and CDR2 is SNTAGT. This CDR3 spans 15 amino acids. The ends were cut back, 0 bases at V and 3 bases at J, with 11 bases in the middle. The DNA for the CDR3 is TGTGCCAGCAGTGACTCTCCGGGAGTAGACTATGGCTACACCTTC. Its translation: CASSDSPGVDYGYTF.

To note about this clone: An end of the junction does not agree with germline; a read error may underlie this. The chain employs TRBV7-2 and TRBJ2-5, with 9 nucleotides matching TRBD2. The CDR3 totals 16 residues. The germline V gene encodes CDR1 SGHTA and CDR2 FQGNSA. The CDR3 spells CASCLVGGGAAETQYF. DNA of the CDR3: TGTGCCAGCTGCTTAGTGGGCGGGGGGGCTGCAGAGACCCAGTACTTC.

About this clone: The junction departs from germline at one end; a sequencing error may be responsible. This chain links TRBV2 with TRBJ1-2; perhaps TRBD1 as D (5 bases). Per germline, CDR1 SNHLY and CDR2 FYNNEI. The CDR3 extends over 13 amino acids. The CDR3 is CASSVGREDGYPF. As DNA, the CDR3 is TGTGCCAGCAGTGTGGGGCGCGAGGATGGCTACCCCTTC.

DNA for the CDR3: TGTGCCAGCAGCTACGGACAGGGCACTGAAGCTTTCTTT. Encoded protein: CASSYGQGTEAFF. The chain combines TRBV6-1 with TRBJ1-1, with 8 bases that match TRBD1. CDR3 size: 13 residues. Losses at the gene ends were 6 bases for V and 4 bases for J; bases not matched to a gene: 4. The germline V gene has CDR1 MNHNS and CDR2 SASEGT.

The chain carries TRBV27 and TRBJ2-5; 8 positions agree with TRBD2. Losses at the gene ends were 6 bases for V and 2 bases for J; bases not matched to a gene: 5. The CDR3 contains 14 residues. From germline, CDR1 is MNHEY and CDR2 SMNVEV (reference sequence). CDR3 loop: CASSPGLVQETQYF. In DNA form, the CDR3 reads TGTGCCAGCAGCCCGGGACTAGTTCAAGAGACCCAGTACTTC.